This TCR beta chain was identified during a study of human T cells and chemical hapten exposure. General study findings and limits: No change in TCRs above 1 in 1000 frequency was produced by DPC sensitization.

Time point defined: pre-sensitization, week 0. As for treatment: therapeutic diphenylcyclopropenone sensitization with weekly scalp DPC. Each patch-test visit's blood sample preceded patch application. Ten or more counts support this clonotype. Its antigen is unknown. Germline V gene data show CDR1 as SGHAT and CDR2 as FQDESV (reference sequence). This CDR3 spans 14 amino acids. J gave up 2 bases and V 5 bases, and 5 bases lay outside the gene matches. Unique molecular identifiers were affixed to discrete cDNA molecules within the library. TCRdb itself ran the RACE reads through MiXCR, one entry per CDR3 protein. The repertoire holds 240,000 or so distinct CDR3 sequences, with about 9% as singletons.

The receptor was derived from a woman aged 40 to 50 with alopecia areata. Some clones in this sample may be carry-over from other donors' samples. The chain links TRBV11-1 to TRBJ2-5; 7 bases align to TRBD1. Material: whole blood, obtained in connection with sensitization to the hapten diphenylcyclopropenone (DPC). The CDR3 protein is CASSRLGQQETQYF. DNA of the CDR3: TGTGCCAGCAGCCGATTGGGACAGCAAGAGACCCAGTACTTC. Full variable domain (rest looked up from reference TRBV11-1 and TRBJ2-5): EAEVAQSPRYKITEKSQAVAFWCDPISGHATLYWYRQILGQGPELLVQFQDESVVDDSQLPKDRFSAERLKGVDSTLKIQPAELGDSAMYLCASSRLGQQETQYFGPGTRLLVL.